The sequence of this T cell receptor beta chain was determined in a study of blood T cell repertoires in COVID-19 (dated by TCRdb to 2020 to 2021). Background on the whole study: Collaborator samples came from the United States, Italy and Spain and covered acute and convalescent phases of COVID-19. The prospective study material was composed of cDNA or gDNA derived from T cells, B-cell-depleted T cells, or PBMCs. Deeply sampled blood TCRbeta repertoires from subjects exposed to, actively infected with, or recovered from COVID-19 were included in the dataset. Samples were obtained from the ongoing ImmuneRACE study (first 160 participants) and from about 1,300 subjects provided by 6 global collaborators. A de-identified subject ID, COVID-19 status, age in years and sex were almost always included in the sample metadata. The repertoires were made available in a free public database intended to serve as a resource for research on the immune response to SARS-CoV-2. Where available, HLA class I and class II types were taken from metadata supplied by the sample provider and were not determined by assay-based typing.

What the study reported, not specific to this receptor: The quantity of clinical and demographic metadata differed by source and by participant and was supplied without curation.

CDR1 and CDR2 are drawn from the germline V gene (reference sequence): SGHNT, YYREEE. V lost 3 bases and J lost 1 base, and the count of bases not matched to a germline gene is 6. The CDR3, cysteine through phenylalanine, is 16 amino acids long. Solely the CDR3 DNA is kept, with 48 bases framed from the first base. Each collaborating institution followed its own protocols to collect whole blood in K2EDTA tubes. For TCRbeta analysis, collaborators shipped samples in one of three forms: frozen whole blood, isolated PBMCs, or DNA extracted from either of those sample types. TCRbeta CDR3 regions were amplified from genomic DNA by means of the immunoSEQ Assay, a bias-controlled multiplex PCR. In the authors' own workflow: Nucleated cell counts per sample were estimated from amplification of reference gene primers within the assay. Sequence reads were collapsed and filtered to measure the absolute abundance of every unique TCRbeta CDR3 rearrangement. For each sample, productive Simpson clonality was calculated by taking the square root of Simpson's diversity index across productive rearrangements. This is the immuneACCESS table as TCRdb keeps it, with only in-frame sequences that have V and J called. A part of the clones is gone; compared with another copy, unresolved V genes explain less than half, and the rest is unexplained. V, J and clone size are taken as reported in that table, and D and trimming were inferred from the DNA itself. The sample contains 250,000 or so clones, 82% of them found a single time. 1.9% of the sample is in the top ten clones.

On this clone: Its recognized antigen is unknown. No quality values exist for individual bases; no much larger clone is one base distant.

The rearrangement combines TRBV5-4 with TRBJ2-7, with 11 bases in between that match TRBD1. Sequenced sample: peripheral blood. The sequence came from a woman aged 80 or over with acute or convalescent COVID-19. The bases are TGTGCCAGCAGCTATGTAGGGACAGGGGGATCCTACGAGCAGTACTTC. Its coded protein is CASSYVGTGGSYEQYF.